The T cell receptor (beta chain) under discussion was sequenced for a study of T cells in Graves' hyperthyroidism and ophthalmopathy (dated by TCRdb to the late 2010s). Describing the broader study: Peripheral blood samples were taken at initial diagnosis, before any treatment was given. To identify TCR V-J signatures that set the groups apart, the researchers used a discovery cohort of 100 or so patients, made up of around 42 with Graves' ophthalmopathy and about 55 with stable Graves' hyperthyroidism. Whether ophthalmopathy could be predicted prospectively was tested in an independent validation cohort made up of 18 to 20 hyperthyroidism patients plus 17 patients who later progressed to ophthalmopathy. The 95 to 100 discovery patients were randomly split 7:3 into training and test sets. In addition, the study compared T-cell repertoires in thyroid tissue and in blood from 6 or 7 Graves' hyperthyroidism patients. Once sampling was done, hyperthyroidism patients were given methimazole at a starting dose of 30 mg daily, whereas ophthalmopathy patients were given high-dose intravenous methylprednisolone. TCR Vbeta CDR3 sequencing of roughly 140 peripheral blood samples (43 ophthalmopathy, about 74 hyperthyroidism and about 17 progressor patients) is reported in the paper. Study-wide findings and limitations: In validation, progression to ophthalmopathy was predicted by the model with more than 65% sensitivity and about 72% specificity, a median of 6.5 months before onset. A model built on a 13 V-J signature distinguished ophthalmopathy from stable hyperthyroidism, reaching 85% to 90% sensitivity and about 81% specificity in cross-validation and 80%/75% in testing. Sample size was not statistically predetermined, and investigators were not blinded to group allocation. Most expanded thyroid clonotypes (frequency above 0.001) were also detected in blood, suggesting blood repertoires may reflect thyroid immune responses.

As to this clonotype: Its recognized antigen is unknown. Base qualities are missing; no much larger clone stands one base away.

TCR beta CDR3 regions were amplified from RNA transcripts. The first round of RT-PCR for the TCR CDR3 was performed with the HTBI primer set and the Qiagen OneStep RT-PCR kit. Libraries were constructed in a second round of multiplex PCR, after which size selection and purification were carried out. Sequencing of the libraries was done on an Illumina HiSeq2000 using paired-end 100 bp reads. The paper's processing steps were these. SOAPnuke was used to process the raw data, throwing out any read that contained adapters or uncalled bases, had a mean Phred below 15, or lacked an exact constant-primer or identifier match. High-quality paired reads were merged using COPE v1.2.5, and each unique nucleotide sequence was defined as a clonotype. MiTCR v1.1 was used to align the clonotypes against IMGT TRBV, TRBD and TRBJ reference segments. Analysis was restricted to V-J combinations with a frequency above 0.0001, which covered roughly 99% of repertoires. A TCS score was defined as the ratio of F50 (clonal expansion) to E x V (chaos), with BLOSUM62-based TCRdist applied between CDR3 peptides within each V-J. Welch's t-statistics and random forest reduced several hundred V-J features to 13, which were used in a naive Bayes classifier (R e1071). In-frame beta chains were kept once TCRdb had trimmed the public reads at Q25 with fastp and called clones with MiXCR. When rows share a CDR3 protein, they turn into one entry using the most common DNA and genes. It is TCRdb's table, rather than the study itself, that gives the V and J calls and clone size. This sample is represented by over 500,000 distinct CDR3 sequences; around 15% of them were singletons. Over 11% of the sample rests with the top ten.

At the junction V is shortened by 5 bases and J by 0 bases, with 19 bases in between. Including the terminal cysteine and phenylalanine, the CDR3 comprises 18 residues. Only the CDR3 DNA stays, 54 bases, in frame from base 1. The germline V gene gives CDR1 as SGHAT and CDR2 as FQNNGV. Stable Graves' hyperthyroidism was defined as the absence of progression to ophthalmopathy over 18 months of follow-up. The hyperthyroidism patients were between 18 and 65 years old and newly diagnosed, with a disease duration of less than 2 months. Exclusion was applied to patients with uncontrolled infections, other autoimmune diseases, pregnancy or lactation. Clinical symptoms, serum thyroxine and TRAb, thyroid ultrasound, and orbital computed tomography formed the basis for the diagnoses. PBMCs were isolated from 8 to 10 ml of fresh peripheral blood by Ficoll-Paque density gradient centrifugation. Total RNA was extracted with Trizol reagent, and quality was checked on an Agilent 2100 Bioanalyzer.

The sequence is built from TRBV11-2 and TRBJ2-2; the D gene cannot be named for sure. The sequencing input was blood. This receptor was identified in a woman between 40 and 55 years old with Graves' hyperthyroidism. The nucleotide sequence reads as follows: TGTGCCAGCAGCCCTTCTTTAGGCGGAACCGCGAACACCGGGGAGCTGTTTTTT. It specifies CASSPSLGGTANTGELFF.